This T cell receptor (beta chain) was profiled in a study of blood T cell repertoires in COVID-19. Across the whole study: Sites across the United States, Italy and Spain contributed samples from acute and convalescent COVID-19.

With 0 bases removed from V and 2 bases from J, the gap between germline ends came to 15 bases. Germline V gene sequence: CDR1 LGHNA, CDR2 YNFKEQ. This CDR3 has 17 residues. Authors' analysis steps: From reference gene primer amplification, estimates of nucleated cell counts were derived. Only in-frame clones appear in the TCRdb table, and some are missing; sequencing was by immunoSEQ multiplex PCR. V and J calls and clone size are those listed in that table; D and trimming were worked out from the DNA. Among 45,000 to 50,000 clones, 86% were seen once, and the ten largest hold under 9.5%. The chain combines TRBV4-2 with TRBJ2-3, with D possibly being TRBD2 (6 bases). The sample comprised peripheral blood. This TCR was sampled from a human donor in a cohort sampled during active COVID-19. In nucleotides, the CDR3 is TGTGCCAGCAGCCAAGACGGCCGGCCGGGAGCCACAGATACGCAGTATTTT. It specifies CASSQDGRPGATDTQYF.